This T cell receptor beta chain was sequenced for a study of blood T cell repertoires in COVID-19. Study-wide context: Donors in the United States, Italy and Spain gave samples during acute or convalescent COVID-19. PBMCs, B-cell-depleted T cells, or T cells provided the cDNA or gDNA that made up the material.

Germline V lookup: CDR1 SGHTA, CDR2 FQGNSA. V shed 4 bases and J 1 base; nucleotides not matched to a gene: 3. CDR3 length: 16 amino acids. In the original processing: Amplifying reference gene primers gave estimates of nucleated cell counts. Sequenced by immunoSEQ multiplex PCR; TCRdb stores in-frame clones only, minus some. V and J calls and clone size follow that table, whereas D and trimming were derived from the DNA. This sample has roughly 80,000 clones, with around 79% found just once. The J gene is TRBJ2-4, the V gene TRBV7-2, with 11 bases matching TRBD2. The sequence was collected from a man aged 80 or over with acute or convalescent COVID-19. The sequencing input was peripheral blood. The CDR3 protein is CASSSRTSGAKNIQYF. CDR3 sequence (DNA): TGTGCCAGCAGCTCCCGGACTAGCGGGGCCAAAAACATTCAGTACTTC. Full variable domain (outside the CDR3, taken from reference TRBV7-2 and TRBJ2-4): GAGVSQSPSNKVTEKGKDVELRCDPISGHTALYWYRQSLGQGLEFLIYFQGNSAPDKSGLPSDRFSAERTGGSVSTLTIQRTQQEDSAVYLCASSSRTSGAKNIQYFGAGTRLSVL.